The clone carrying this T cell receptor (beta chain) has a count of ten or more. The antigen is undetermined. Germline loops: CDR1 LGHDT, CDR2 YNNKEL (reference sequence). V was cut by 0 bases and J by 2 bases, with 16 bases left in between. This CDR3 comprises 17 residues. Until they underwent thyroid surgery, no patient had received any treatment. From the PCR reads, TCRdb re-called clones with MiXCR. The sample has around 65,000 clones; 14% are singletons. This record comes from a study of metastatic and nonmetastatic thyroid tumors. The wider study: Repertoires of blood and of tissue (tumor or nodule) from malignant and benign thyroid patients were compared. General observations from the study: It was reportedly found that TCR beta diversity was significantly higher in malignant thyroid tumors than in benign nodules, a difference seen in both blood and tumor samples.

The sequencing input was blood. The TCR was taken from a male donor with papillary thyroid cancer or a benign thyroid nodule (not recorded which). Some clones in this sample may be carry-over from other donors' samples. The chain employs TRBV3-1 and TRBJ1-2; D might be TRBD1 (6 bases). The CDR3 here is CASSQDIVQGGNYGYTF. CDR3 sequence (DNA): TGTGCCAGCAGCCAAGATATAGTACAGGGTGGGAACTATGGCTACACCTTC. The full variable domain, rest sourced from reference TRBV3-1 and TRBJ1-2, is DTAVSQTPKYLVTQMGNDKSIKCEQNLGHDTMYWYKQDSKKFLKIMFSYNNKELIINETVPNRFSPKSPDKAHLNLHINSLELGDSAVYFCASSQDIVQGGNYGYTFGSGTRLTVV.